This T cell receptor (beta chain) was observed in a study of T cells in narcolepsy. Study at large: Enrolled donors included narcolepsy type 1 or type 2 patients and healthy controls.

Data came from immunoSEQ multiplex PCR; TCRdb stores just in-frame clones and leaves some out. The data show about 29,000 clones, with approximately 87% seen just once and about 0.9% held by the top ten. The germline CDR1 and CDR2 sequences are LGHNT and FRNRAP. The CDR3 has 11 amino acids. General study findings and limits: Autoreactive HCRT-specific and TRIB2-specific clonotypes were marked in same-patient CSF-versus-blood CD4+ comparisons. Autoreactive clonotypes reportedly recurred in blood of same and different patients, not controls. No autoreactive T cell clone sequences appeared in some memory CD4+ repertoires.

To note about this clone: Its antigen is undetermined.

The chain has TRBV12-5 and TRBJ2-5; no definite D call. The DNA end lines up better with TRBJ2-7; the J call may be wrong. Sequenced sample: memory (CD45RA-) CD4+ T cells from blood. This receptor was identified in a human donor in good health. The chain's CDR3 is CASGLVAEQYF. In DNA form, the CDR3 reads TGTGCTAGTGGTTTGGTAGCCGAGCAGTACTTC.